This entry lists 19 T cell receptor beta chains sequenced from one sample in a study of CD8 T cells in Susac syndrome. The RNA input was 0.5 to 1 ug, and it was reverse transcribed with random hexamers. One entry per CDR3 protein, called by TCRdb with MiXCR from the immunoSEQ multiplex PCR reads. The table records 95,000 to 150,000 distinct CDR3 sequences, just under 95% of them present only once. The source material was CD8+ T cells from PBMCs. The receptor set was obtained from a human donor with Susac syndrome.

This chain connects TRBV9 to TRBJ2-5; TRBD1 matches at 8 bases. V shed 4 bases and J 5 bases; nucleotides not matched to a gene: 10. Germline CDR1 reads SGDLS; CDR2 reads YYNGEE. There are 15 residues in the CDR3. This chain's CDR3 is CASSSWTGRGETQYF. DNA for the CDR3: TGTGCCAGCAGCTCGTGGACAGGGAGAGGGGAGACCCAGTACTTC.

The chain uses TRBV6-5 and TRBJ2-7; 10 bases align to TRBD1. The CDR3 sequence is 15 residues long. Per the germline V gene, CDR1 is MNHEY and CDR2 is SVGAGI. V trimming: 6 bases; J trimming: 4 bases; junction bases outside the gene matches: 9. CDR3 residues: CASSSRTGGFYEQYF. The CDR3 DNA is TGTGCCAGCAGCTCTAGGACAGGGGGATTTTACGAGCAGTACTTC.

This clonotype was detected once. The chain links TRBV29-1 to TRBJ1-1, with D unresolved. Germline V CDR1 and CDR2: SQVTM, ANQGSEA. The CDR3 totals 11 residues. V was cut by 5 bases and J by 7 bases, with 11 bases left in between. CDR3 nucleotides: TGCAGCGTTCTCGGGATTCGTGAAGCTTTCTTT. Protein sequence: CSVLGIREAFF.

V gene TRBV20-1 combines with J gene TRBJ2-3; D perhaps matches TRBD2 (6 bases). The germline V gene encodes CDR1 DFQATT and CDR2 SNEGSKA (reference sequence). The CDR3 loop spans 12 amino acids. V was clipped by 2 bases and J by 6 bases, with 9 bases between them. The CDR3 sequence: CSARWEADTQYF. The CDR3 DNA sequence: TGCAGTGCTAGATGGGAGGCGGATACGCAGTATTTT.

This chain uses TRBV6-2 or TRBV6-3 with TRBJ1-2; D is perhaps TRBD1 (6 bases). This CDR3 spans 13 amino acids. V was clipped by 4 bases and J by 4 bases, with 10 bases between them. Germline V gene data show CDR1 as MNHEY and CDR2 as SVGEGT. As DNA, the CDR3 is TGTGCCAGCAGTTCACAGGGTGTCTATGGCTACACCTTC. This codes for CASSSQGVYGYTF.

This clonotype has just one count. V gene TRBV4-1 combines with J gene TRBJ1-1, with D perhaps TRBD1 (5 bases). Trimming shortened V by 0 bases and J by 5 bases, and 16 bases separated the two germline ends. This CDR3 contains 16 residues. CDR1 MGHRA and CDR2 YSYEKL come from the germline V gene. DNA of the CDR3: TGCGCCAGCAGCCAAGATTGGGAGGGGAGGAGGACTGAAGCTTTCTTT. Its protein is CASSQDWEGRRTEAFF.

The chain recombines TRBV4-1 with TRBJ2-7; 8 bases align to TRBD1. The CDR3 has 16 amino acids. CDR1 is MGHRA and CDR2 is YSYEKL in the germline V gene. V lost 3 bases and J lost 2; bases outside the gene matches: 9. DNA of the CDR3: TGCGCCAGCAGCCAGCGTTCCGGGACAGGAGCCTACGAGCAGTACTTC. The encoded protein is CASSQRSGTGAYEQYF.

V is TRBV20-1 and J is TRBJ1-5; D remains unclear. This CDR3 region has 14 residues. V was shortened by 1 base and J by 7 bases, with 14 bases between the two germline ends. Germline-derived CDR1 and CDR2 are DFQATT and SNEGSKA (reference sequence). In nucleotides, the CDR3 is TGCAGTGCTAGAGCACGGGCAGGTGGACAGCCCCAGCATTTT. Translated: CSARARAGGQPQHF.

The chain uses TRBV7-6 and TRBJ2-1; D gene unclear. This CDR3 has 16 amino acids. V gave up 1 base and J gave up 3 bases, with 13 bases separating them. Germline values: CDR1 SGHVS, CDR2 FNYEAQ. The CDR3 nucleotides are TGTGCCAGCAGCTTAGTGACCGGCATCGACTACAATGAGCAGTTCTTC. Protein sequence: CASSLVTGIDYNEQFF.

The chain couples TRBV6-2 or TRBV6-3 to TRBJ2-2; D call uncertain. CDR3 size: 15 residues. Trimming stripped 0 bases from V and 3 bases from J, with 8 bases between. CDR1 and CDR2 from the germline V gene are MNHEY and SVGEGT. The CDR3 DNA reads as TGTGCCAGCAGTTACTCGATGGAGTACACCGGGGAGCTGTTTTTT. It translates to CASSYSMEYTGELFF.

This chain links TRBV15 with TRBJ2-6; D not certain. CDR1 LNHNV and CDR2 YYDKDF come from the germline V gene (reference sequence). The CDR3 loop spans 15 amino acids. Trimming left V 2 bases short and J 0 bases short, with 5 bases between. The CDR3 DNA is TGTGCCACCAGCAGACAAGCCTCTGGGGCCAACGTCCTGACTTTC. Its protein is CATSRQASGANVLTF.

This clonotype was picked up a small number of times. V usage is TRBV19 and J usage is TRBJ2-3, with 9 bases that match TRBD2. The CDR3 is made up of 13 amino acids. Germline CDR1 reads LNHDA; CDR2 reads SQIVND (reference sequence). V lost 8 bases and J lost 3; bases outside the gene matches: 3. Here the CDR3 DNA reads TGTGCCAGTCGGAGCGGGGGGACAGATACGCAGTATTTT. The encoded protein is CASRSGGTDTQYF. Combining the CDR3 with reference TRBV19 and TRBJ2-3 gives the whole variable domain DGGITQSPKYLFRKEGQNVTLSCEQNLNHDAMYWYRQDPGQGLRLIYYSQIVNDFQKGDIAEGYSVSREKKESFPLTVTSAQKNPTAFYLCASRSGGTDTQYFGPGTRLTVL.

The rearrangement joins TRBV20-1 to TRBJ2-3; tentative D call: TRBD2 (6 bases). Trimming pared 2 bases from V and 1 base from J, leaving 16 bases between. The germline gives CDR1 DFQATT, CDR2 SNEGSKA (reference sequence). The CDR3 covers 16 residues. Here the CDR3 DNA reads TGCAGTGCTAGATTTGGGGGGTCAACGGGCACAGATACGCAGTATTTT. This sequence encodes CSARFGGSTGTDTQYF.

The chain links TRBV29-1 to TRBJ2-7, with D unresolved. The CDR3 runs to 14 residues. In germline, CDR1 is SQVTM, CDR2 ANQGSEA. V was pared by 2 bases and J by 2 bases, with 13 bases between. DNA for the CDR3: TGCAGCGTTGAAAAGTCAGGCCAAACCTACGAGCAGTACTTC. This sequence encodes CSVEKSGQTYEQYF.

The chain employs TRBV4-1 and TRBJ1-2; D gene uncertain. The V gene lost 2 bases and the J gene lost 7 bases, with 20 bases spanning the gap. CDR1 is MGHRA and CDR2 is YSYEKL in the germline V gene. This CDR3 region has 16 residues. CDR3 sequence: CASSQPRTSATLGYTF. CDR3 sequence (DNA): TGCGCCAGCAGCCAACCGCGCACCTCGGCTACTCTTGGCTACACCTTC.

Only one count was recorded for this clonotype. The CDR3 nucleotides read TGCGCCAGCAGCCAAGCAGGCCTCTCTGGAAACACCATATATTTT. This sequence encodes CASSQAGLSGNTIYF. The J gene is TRBJ1-3, the V gene TRBV4-3, with D uncertain. V was shortened by 1 base and J by 0 bases, with 7 bases between the two germline ends. CDR1 is LGHNA and CDR2 is YSLEER in the germline V gene. CDR3 size: 15 residues.

The rearrangement links TRBV29-1 to TRBJ1-1, with D uncertain. Trimming removed 0 bases from V and 7 bases from J, with 12 bases in between. The germline V gene has CDR1 SQVTM and CDR2 ANQGSEA. The CDR3 sequence is 13 residues long. CDR3 sequence (DNA): TGCAGCGTTGAAGATCGCGGTAGCGATGAAGCTTTCTTT. This translates into CSVEDRGSDEAFF. The whole variable domain, filled in from reference TRBV29-1 and TRBJ1-1, reads SAVISQKPSRDICQRGTSLTIQCQVDSQVTMMFWYRQQPGQSLTLIATANQGSEATYESGFVIDKFPISRPNLTFSTLTVSNMSPEDSSIYLCSVEDRGSDEAFFGQGTRLTVV.

The chain employs TRBV29-1 and TRBJ1-1; TRBD1 matches at 7 bases. The CDR3 contains 10 residues. V lost 7 bases to trimming and J lost 8 bases; unmatched junction nucleotides: 4. The germline CDR1 and CDR2 sequences are SQVTM and ANQGSEA. The CDR3 DNA is TGCAGCGCTGGGACAGCAGAAGCTTTCTTT. Translating it yields CSAGTAEAFF.

The chain has TRBV2 and TRBJ2-5, with 10 positions matching TRBD2. The CDR3 sequence is 10 residues long. Germline values: CDR1 SNHLY, CDR2 FYNNEI. The CDR3 sequence: CSSGGETQYF. CDR3 nucleotides: TGTTCTAGCGGGGGCGAGACCCAGTACTTC.